What follows are 10 T cell receptor beta chains derived from one specimen sequenced in a study of T cell repertoires in cytomegalovirus infection. TCRdb analysed the reads with MiXCR anew, one entry per CDR3 protein. The sample holds approximately 730,000 distinct CDR3 sequences, approximately 33% seen once. No antigen is known for these receptors. The material sequenced was cultured PBMCs, taken from culture after CMV antigen stimulation. These receptors all come from a human donor in good health (CMV status not recorded). Some clones in this sample may be carry-over from other donors' samples.

The rearrangement links TRBV7-9 to TRBJ2-7; 8 nucleotides match TRBD2. CDR1 and CDR2 from the germline V gene are SEHNR and FQNEAQ (reference sequence). The CDR3 is 14 amino acids. The junction had 9 bases not matched to a gene; V was cut back by 7 bases and J by 4 bases. In nucleotides, the CDR3 is TGTGCCAGCACCCCAGCGGGAGTGGCGTACGAGCAGTACTTC. It encodes CASTPAGVAYEQYF.

This clonotype turned up a few times. The genes are TRBV6-1 and TRBJ1-2; 7 nucleotides match TRBD1. V was pared by 5 bases and J by 4 bases, with 7 bases of the junction left unmatched. CDR1 is MNHNS and CDR2 is SASEGT in the germline V gene. The CDR3 is 14 residues long. The chain's CDR3 is CASSYYQGGYGYTF. CDR3 sequence (DNA): TGTGCCAGCAGTTATTACCAGGGGGGCTATGGCTACACCTTC.

This clonotype was found a few times. This chain links TRBV5-6 with TRBJ1-1; 7 nucleotides line up with TRBD1. J gave up 6 bases and V 4 bases, and 6 bases lay outside the gene matches. Germline CDR1 SGHDT, CDR2 YYEEEE. The CDR3 spans 13 residues. CDR3 protein: CASSLRGVAEAFF. DNA of the CDR3: TGTGCCAGCAGCCTCAGGGGGGTCGCTGAAGCTTTCTTT.

The rearrangement links TRBV4-3 to TRBJ2-3; a possible D gene is TRBD1 (5 bases). CDR1 is LGHNA and CDR2 is YSLEER in the germline V gene. V lost 3 bases to trimming and J lost 4 bases, with 14 bases between them. The CDR3 sequence is 15 residues long. CDR3 sequence: CASSHLPRQSDTQYF. In nucleotides, the CDR3 is TGCGCCAGCAGCCACTTACCCCGACAGTCAGATACGCAGTATTTT.

In its sample, this clonotype was seen many times. The chain combines TRBV7-2 with TRBJ1-2; 9 bases fit TRBD1. After removal of 1 base from V and 8 bases from J, the junction contained 14 bases not matched to a gene. Germline loops: CDR1 SGHTA, CDR2 FQGNSA. The CDR3 length is 17 residues. DNA of the CDR3: TGTGCCAGCAGCTTAGTACTCACCGGGACAGGGCGCTACGGCTACACCTTC. It yields the protein CASSLVLTGTGRYGYTF.

The chain carries TRBV7-2 and TRBJ2-3; D unclear. Trimming took off 5 bases at V and 3 bases at J, with 9 bases between the two ends. This CDR3 has 13 residues. Germline CDR1 and CDR2: SGHTA and FQGNSA. This CDR3 is CASSPYVTDTQYF. CDR3 nucleotides: TGTGCCAGCAGCCCCTATGTGACAGATACGCAGTATTTT.

This clonotype came up a few times. At one end, the junction sequence differs from germline, possibly due to a read error. The chain links TRBV7-2 to TRBJ2-7; D is possibly TRBD2 (5 bases). Germline V CDR1 and CDR2: SGHTA, FQGNSA. This CDR3 region has 12 residues. CDR3 sequence (DNA): TGTGCCAGCAGCCGTAGGTATGAGGGCTTAGACTTC. Its protein product is CASSRRYEGLDF.

The sample holds many counts of this clonotype. This sequence joins TRBV7-8 and TRBJ1-5, with 10 bases that match TRBD1. CDR1 is SGHVS, CDR2 FQNEAQ, per germline. The CDR3 spans 16 residues. The junction had 10 bases not matched to a gene; V was cut back by 2 bases and J by 9 bases. The chain's CDR3 is CASSLKGQGPGGPQHF. In DNA form, the CDR3 reads TGTGCCAGCAGCTTAAAGGGACAGGGGCCGGGCGGGCCCCAGCATTTT.

V is TRBV6-1 and J is TRBJ1-4; TRBD1 is a possible D gene (6 bases). In germline, CDR1 is MNHNS, CDR2 SASEGT. V was shortened by 8 bases and J by 0 bases, with 25 bases between the two germline ends. The CDR3 sequence is 19 residues long. The CDR3 DNA follows: TGTGCCAGCCGCATAAGCCGGACAGTAACACAAGCAACTAATGAAAAACTGTTTTTT. It translates to CASRISRTVTQATNEKLFF.

The V call is TRBV7-2, the J call TRBJ1-4; D is undetermined. V was pared by 3 bases and J by 2 bases, with 7 bases between. The CDR3 contains 14 residues. From germline, CDR1 is SGHTA and CDR2 FQGNSA. The CDR3 region has the DNA TGTGCCAGCAGCTTTCCCGGGACTAATGAAAAACTGTTTTTT. Encoded protein: CASSFPGTNEKLFF. The full variable domain, with the rest looked up from reference TRBV7-2 and TRBJ1-4, is GAGVSQSPSNKVTEKGKDVELRCDPISGHTALYWYRQSLGQGLEFLIYFQGNSAPDKSGLPSDRFSAERTGGSVSTLTIQRTQQEDSAVYLCASSFPGTNEKLFFGSGTQLSVL.